This TCR beta chain was captured by sequencing in a study of blood T cell repertoires in COVID-19. For the study at large: The United States, Italy and Spain supplied acute and convalescent COVID-19 samples. PBMCs, B-cell-depleted T cells, or T cells provided the cDNA or gDNA that made up the material.

In the original processing: Cell counts per sample came from amplifying reference gene primers. The table came from immunoSEQ multiplex PCR; TCRdb's copy has only in-frame clones and leaves some out. V and J calls and clone size are as listed in that table; D and trimming were resolved from the DNA. Of 200,000 to 250,000 clones listed, roughly 84% were seen once; the top ten hold approximately 2.2%. V was pared by 0 bases and J by 8 bases, with 13 bases between. The V gene's germline CDR1 is KGHSH and CDR2 LQKENI. This CDR3 contains 14 residues. The chain has TRBV18 and TRBJ1-1; the D gene is possibly TRBD1 (6 bases). The receptor comes from a woman aged 40-49 years who had recovered from COVID-19. Sequencing was performed on peripheral blood. CDR3 region: CASSPPSPTGEAFF. DNA for the CDR3: TGTGCCAGCTCACCACCGAGCCCGACAGGCGAAGCTTTCTTT.